This T cell receptor (beta chain) came from a study of CXCR3-negative and CXCR3-positive naive CD8 T cells. The CDR3 covers 16 residues. Each TRB cDNA library was prepared by 5' RACE (with UMI labels). TCRdb reworked the 5' RACE reads into one entry per CDR3 protein, no DNA. The table lists some 130,000 distinct CDR3 sequences. The sample consisted of naive CXCR3- CD8+ T cells from blood. Described subset: CD45RO-CCR7+CD27+CD95- naive CD8+ T cells lacking CXCR3 (TNR3-). The TCR comes from a human donor in good health. Some clones in this sample may be carry-over from other donors' samples. This sequence joins TRBV12-3 or TRBV12-4 and TRBJ2-7; the D gene TCRdb calls, TRBD1, cannot be checked with no DNA. This chain's CDR3 is CASSRAPGSPTYEQYF.